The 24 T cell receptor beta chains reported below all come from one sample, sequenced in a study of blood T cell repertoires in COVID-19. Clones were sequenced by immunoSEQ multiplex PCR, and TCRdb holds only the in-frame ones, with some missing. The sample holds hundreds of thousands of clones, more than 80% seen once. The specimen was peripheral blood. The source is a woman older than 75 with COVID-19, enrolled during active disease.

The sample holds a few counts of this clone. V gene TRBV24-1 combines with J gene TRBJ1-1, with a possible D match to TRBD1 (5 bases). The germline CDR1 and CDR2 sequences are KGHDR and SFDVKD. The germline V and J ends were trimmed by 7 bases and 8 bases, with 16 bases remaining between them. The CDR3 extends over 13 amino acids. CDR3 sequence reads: CATRTEHSPEAFF. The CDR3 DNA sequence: TGTGCCACCAGGACAGAACACTCGCCCGAAGCTTTCTTT.

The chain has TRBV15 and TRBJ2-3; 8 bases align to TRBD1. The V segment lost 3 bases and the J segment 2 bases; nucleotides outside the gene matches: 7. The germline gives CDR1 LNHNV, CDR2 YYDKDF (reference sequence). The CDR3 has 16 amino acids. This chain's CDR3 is CATSSLDRGHTDTQYF. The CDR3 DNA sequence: TGTGCCACCAGCAGCCTAGACAGGGGACACACAGATACGCAGTATTTT.

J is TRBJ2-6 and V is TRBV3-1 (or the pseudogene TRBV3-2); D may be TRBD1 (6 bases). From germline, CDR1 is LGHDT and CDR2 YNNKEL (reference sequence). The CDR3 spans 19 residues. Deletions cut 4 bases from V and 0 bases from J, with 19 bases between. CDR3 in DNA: TGTGCCAGCAGCCGCGGTCGGACAGTATCGAGCTCTGGGGCCAACGTCCTGACTTTC. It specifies CASSRGRTVSSSGANVLTF.

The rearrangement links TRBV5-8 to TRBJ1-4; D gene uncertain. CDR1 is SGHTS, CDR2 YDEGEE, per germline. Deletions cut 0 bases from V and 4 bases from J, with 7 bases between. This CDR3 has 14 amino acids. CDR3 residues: CASSLVGVNEKLFF. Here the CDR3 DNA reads TGTGCCAGCAGCTTGGTGGGAGTTAATGAAAAACTGTTTTTT.

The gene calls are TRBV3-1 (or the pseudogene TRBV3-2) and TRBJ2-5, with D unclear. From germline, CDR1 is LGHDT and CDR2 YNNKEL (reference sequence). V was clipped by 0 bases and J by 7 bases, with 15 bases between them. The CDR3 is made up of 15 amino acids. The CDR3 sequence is CASSQDQAWYGTQYF. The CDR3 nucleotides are TGTGCCAGCAGCCAAGATCAAGCCTGGTACGGGACCCAGTACTTC.

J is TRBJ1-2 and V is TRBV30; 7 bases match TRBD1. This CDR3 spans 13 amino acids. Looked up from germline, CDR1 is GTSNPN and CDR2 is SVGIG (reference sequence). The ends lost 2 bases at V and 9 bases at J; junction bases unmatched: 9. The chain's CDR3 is CAWSSQQGLSYTF. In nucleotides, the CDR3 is TGTGCCTGGAGTTCTCAACAGGGGCTGAGCTACACCTTC.

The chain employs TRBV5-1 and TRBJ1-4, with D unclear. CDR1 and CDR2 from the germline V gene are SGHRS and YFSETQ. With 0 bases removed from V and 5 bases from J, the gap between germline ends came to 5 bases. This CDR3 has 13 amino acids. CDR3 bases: TGCGCCAGCAGCTTGGACGGGAATGAAAAACTGTTTTTT. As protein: CASSLDGNEKLFF.

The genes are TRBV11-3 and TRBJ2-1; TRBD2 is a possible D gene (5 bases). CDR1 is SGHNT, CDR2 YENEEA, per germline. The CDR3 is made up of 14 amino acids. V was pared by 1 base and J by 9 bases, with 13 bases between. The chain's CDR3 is CASSLALGATEQFF. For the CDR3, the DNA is TGTGCCAGCAGCTTAGCCCTGGGAGCCACTGAGCAGTTCTTC.

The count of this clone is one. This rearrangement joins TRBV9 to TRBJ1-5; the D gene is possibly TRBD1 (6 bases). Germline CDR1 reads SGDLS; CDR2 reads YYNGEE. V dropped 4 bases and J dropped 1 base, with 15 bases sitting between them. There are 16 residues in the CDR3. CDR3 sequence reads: CASSPGGRTSNQPQHF. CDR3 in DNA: TGTGCCAGCAGCCCGGGGGGGCGGACGAGCAATCAGCCCCAGCATTTT. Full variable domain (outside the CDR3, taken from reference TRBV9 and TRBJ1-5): DSGVTQTPKHLITATGQRVTLRCSPRSGDLSVYWYQQSLDQGLQFLIQYYNGEERAKGNILERFSAQQFPDLHSELNLSSLELGDSALYFCASSPGGRTSNQPQHFGDGTRLSIL.

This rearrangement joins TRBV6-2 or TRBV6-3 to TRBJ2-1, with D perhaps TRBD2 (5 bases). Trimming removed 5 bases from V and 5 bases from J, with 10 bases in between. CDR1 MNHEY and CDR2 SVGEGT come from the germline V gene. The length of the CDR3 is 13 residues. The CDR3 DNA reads TGTGCCAGCAGTACGGGAAGCAACAATGAGCAGTTCTTC. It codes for CASSTGSNNEQFF.

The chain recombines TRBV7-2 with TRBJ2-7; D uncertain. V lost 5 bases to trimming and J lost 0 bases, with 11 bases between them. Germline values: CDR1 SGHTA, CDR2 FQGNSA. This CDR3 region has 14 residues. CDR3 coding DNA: TGTGCCAGCAGCCCGAGAGGCAGCTCCTACGAGCAGTACTTC. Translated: CASSPRGSSYEQYF. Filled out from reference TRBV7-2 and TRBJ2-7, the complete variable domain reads GAGVSQSPSNKVTEKGKDVELRCDPISGHTALYWYRQSLGQGLEFLIYFQGNSAPDKSGLPSDRFSAERTGGSVSTLTIQRTQQEDSAVYLCASSPRGSSYEQYFGPGTRLTVT.

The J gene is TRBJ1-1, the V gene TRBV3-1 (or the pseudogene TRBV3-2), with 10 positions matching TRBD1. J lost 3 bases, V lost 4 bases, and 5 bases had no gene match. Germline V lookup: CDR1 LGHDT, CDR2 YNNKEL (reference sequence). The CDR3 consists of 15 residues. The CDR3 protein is CASSRLGTGDTEAFF. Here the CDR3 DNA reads TGTGCCAGCAGCCGGCTCGGGACAGGGGACACTGAAGCTTTCTTT.

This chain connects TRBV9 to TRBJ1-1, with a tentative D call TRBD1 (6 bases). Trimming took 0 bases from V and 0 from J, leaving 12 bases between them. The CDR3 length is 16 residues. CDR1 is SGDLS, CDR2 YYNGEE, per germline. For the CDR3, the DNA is TGTGCCAGCAGCGTAGGCGGGGGCTTTTTGAACACTGAAGCTTTCTTT. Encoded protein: CASSVGGGFLNTEAFF. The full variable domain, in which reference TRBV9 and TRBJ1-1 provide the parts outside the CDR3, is DSGVTQTPKHLITATGQRVTLRCSPRSGDLSVYWYQQSLDQGLQFLIQYYNGEERAKGNILERFSAQQFPDLHSELNLSSLELGDSALYFCASSVGGGFLNTEAFFGQGTRLTVV.

CDR3 DNA: TGTGCCAGCAGTTACGTAGGGGCTAGCGGAGGCGAGCAGTACTTC. Residues: CASSYVGASGGEQYF. The genes are TRBV6-6 and TRBJ2-7; 7 nucleotides align to TRBD2. The CDR3 contains 15 residues. The V and J ends lost 2 bases and 6 bases, in that order; junction bases with no gene match: 10. The germline V gene has CDR1 MNHNY and CDR2 SVGAGI (reference sequence).

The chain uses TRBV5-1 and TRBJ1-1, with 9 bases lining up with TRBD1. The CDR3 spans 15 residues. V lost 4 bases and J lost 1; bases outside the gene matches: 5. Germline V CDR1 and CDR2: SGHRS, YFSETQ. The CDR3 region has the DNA TGCGCCAGCAGCGTGGGACAGGGACCGAACACTGAAGCTTTCTTT. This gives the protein CASSVGQGPNTEAFF.

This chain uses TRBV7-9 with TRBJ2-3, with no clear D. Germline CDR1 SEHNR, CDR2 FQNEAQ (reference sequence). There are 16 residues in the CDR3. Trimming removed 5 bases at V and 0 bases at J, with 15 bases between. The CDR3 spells CASSARTVQSTDTQYF. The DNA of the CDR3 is TGTGCCAGCAGCGCGAGAACCGTACAGAGCACAGATACGCAGTATTTT.

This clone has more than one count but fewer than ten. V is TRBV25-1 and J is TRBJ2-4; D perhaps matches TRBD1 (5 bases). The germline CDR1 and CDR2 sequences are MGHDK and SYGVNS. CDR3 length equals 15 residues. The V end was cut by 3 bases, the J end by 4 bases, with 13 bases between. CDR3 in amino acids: CASSDGSGYKNIQYF. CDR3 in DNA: TGTGCCAGCAGTGATGGGTCAGGGTATAAAAACATTCAGTACTTC.

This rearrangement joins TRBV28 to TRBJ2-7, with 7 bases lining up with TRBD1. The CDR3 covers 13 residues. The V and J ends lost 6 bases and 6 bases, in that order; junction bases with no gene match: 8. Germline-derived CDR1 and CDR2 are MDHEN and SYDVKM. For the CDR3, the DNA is TGTGCCAGCAGCCCCCCGGGACAGAGCGAGCAGTACTTC. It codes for CASSPPGQSEQYF.

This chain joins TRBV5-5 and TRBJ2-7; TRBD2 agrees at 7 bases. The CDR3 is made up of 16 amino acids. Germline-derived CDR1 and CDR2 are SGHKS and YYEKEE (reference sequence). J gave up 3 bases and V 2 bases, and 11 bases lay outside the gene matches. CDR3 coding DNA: TGTGCCAGCAGCTTTCGGGATAGCGGGCTCTACTACGAGCAGTACTTC. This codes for CASSFRDSGLYYEQYF.

CDR3 coding DNA: TGTGCCAGCAGCCAAGATCGAGGACAGGGGAGCTCCTATAATTCACCCCTCCACTTT. Protein product: CASSQDRGQGSSYNSPLHF. The chain is built from TRBV4-2 and TRBJ1-6; 9 bases map to TRBD1. V gave up 0 bases and J gave up 0 bases; unmatched junction bases: 6. Germline assignment: CDR1 LGHNA and CDR2 YNFKEQ. The CDR3 runs to 19 residues.

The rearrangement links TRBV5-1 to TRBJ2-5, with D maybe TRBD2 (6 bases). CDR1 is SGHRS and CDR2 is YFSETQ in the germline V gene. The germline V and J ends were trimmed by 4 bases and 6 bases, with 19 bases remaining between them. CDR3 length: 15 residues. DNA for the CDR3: TGCGCCAGCAGCCCGGGGGTAGGGATCGTACAGACCCAGTACTTC. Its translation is CASSPGVGIVQTQYF.

Written as DNA, the CDR3 is TGTGCCAGCAGCAACAGACAGGGCCATGAGCAGTTCTTC. Translation: CASSNRQGHEQFF. The gene calls are TRBV7-8 and TRBJ2-1; 7 nucleotides match TRBD1. The CDR3 has 13 residues. Germline CDR1 reads SGHVS; CDR2 reads FQNEAQ. V shed 5 bases, J shed 8 bases, and the junction held 6 bases outside the gene matches.

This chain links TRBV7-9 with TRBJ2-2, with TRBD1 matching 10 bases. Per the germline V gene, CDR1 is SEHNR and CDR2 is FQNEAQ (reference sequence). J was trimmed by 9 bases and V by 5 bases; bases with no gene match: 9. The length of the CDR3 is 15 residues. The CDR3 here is CASSPTGQGYRELFF. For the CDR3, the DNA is TGTGCCAGCAGCCCAACGGGACAGGGGTATAGGGAGCTGTTTTTT. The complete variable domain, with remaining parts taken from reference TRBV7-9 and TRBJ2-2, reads DTGVSQNPRHKITKRGQNVTFRCDPISEHNRLYWYRQTLGQGPEFLTYFQNEAQLEKSRLLSDRFSAERPKGSFSTLEIQRTEQGDSAMYLCASSPTGQGYRELFFGEGSRLTVL.

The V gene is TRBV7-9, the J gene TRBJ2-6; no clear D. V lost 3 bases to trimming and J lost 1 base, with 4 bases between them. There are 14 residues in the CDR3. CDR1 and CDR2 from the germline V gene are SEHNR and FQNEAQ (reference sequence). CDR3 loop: CASSFSSGANVLTF. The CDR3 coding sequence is TGTGCCAGCAGCTTCAGTTCTGGGGCCAACGTCCTGACTTTC.